Listed here are 28 T cell receptor beta chains from one sample, sequenced in a study of siplizumab effects on memory and regulatory T cells. Repertoires were generated with immunoSEQ multiplex PCR, while TCRdb's copy carries only in-frame clones and drops some. The data hold 100,000 or so clones, with 80% to 95% observed a single time. The sequencing sample was made of CD4+ T cells sorted from blood. The receptors come from a human donor in good health. Some clones in this sample may be carry-over from other donors' samples.

The chain has TRBV14 and TRBJ1-1, with TRBD1 matching 7 bases. The germline V gene has CDR1 SGHDN and CDR2 FVKESK. The CDR3 length is 16 residues. V was clipped by 2 bases and J by 6 bases; unmatched bases: 12. CDR3 sequence reads: CASSQRGPGRISEAFF. DNA of the CDR3: TGTGCCAGCAGCCAAAGGGGGCCGGGGCGGATCTCTGAAGCTTTCTTT.

V and J are TRBV5-1 and TRBJ2-2; D remains ambiguous. Between the trimmed V and J ends, which lost 2 bases and 5 bases, there was a span of 16 bases. This CDR3 spans 16 amino acids. Germline V gene sequence: CDR1 SGHRS, CDR2 YFSETQ. CDR3 sequence: CASSFLATRRTGELFF. CDR3 sequence (DNA): TGCGCCAGCAGCTTTCTGGCCACCCGAAGGACCGGGGAGCTGTTTTTT.

The chain joins TRBV6-5 to TRBJ2-7; weak D call: TRBD2 (7 bases). Trimming took 8 bases from V and 1 from J, leaving 12 bases between them. CDR1 MNHEY and CDR2 SVGAGI come from the germline V gene. This CDR3 has 13 residues. The CDR3 sequence is CASLGGDSYEQYF. CDR3 in DNA: TGTGCCAGCCTAGGGGGGGATTCCTACGAGCAGTACTTC.

The sample holds one count of this clone. J is TRBJ1-2 and V is TRBV6-5; 8 bases align to TRBD1. This CDR3 contains 14 residues. The junction had 10 bases not matched to a gene; V was cut back by 7 bases and J by 6 bases. The germline CDR1 and CDR2 sequences are MNHEY and SVGAGI. The CDR3 sequence is CASNAAGGWDGYTF. CDR3 in DNA: TGTGCCAGCAATGCCGCAGGGGGCTGGGATGGCTACACCTTC.

V usage is TRBV19 and J usage is TRBJ2-2, with D perhaps matching TRBD1 (5 bases). V shed 6 bases and J shed 4 bases, with 6 bases lying between them. This CDR3 has 12 amino acids. Germline values: CDR1 LNHDA, CDR2 SQIVND (reference sequence). The CDR3 nucleotides are TGTGCCAGTAGGACAGCCACCGGGGAGCTGTTTTTT. Amino acids: CASRTATGELFF.

The rearrangement uses TRBV9 and TRBJ2-5; 8 bases are a match to TRBD2. V lost 4 bases and J lost 1; bases outside the gene matches: 3. The CDR3 contains 14 residues. The germline CDR1 and CDR2 sequences are SGDLS and YYNGEE. CDR3 coding DNA: TGTGCCAGCAGCACCGGGACTAGCCAAGAGACCCAGTACTTC. This sequence encodes CASSTGTSQETQYF.

CDR3 DNA sequence: TGCGCCAGCAGCAACACGGAGGGTGGAAACACCATATATTTT. Translated: CASSNTEGGNTIYF. The chain is built from TRBV5-1 and TRBJ1-3; D is ambiguous. This CDR3 spans 14 amino acids. The germline V gene encodes CDR1 SGHRS and CDR2 YFSETQ. Trimming left V 4 bases short and J 3 bases short, with 11 bases between.

This clone was seen only a few times. The chain is built from TRBV7-3 and TRBJ2-3; the D is unclear. Trimming shortened V by 5 bases and J by 6 bases, and 9 bases separated the two germline ends. The CDR3 extends over 12 amino acids. CDR1 SGHTA and CDR2 FQGTGA come from the germline V gene. CDR3 protein: CASSPNGDTQYF. The DNA for the CDR3 is TGTGCCAGCAGCCCTAACGGGGATACGCAGTATTTT. Drawing the rest from reference TRBV7-3 and TRBJ2-3, the complete variable domain is GAGVSQTPSNKVTEKGKYVELRCDPISGHTALYWYRQSLGQGPEFLIYFQGTGAADDSGLPNDRFFAVRPEGSVSTLKIQRTERGDSAVYLCASSPNGDTQYFGPGTRLTVL.

The chain combines TRBV2 with TRBJ1-5; D remains unclear. V lost 4 bases, J lost 3 bases, and 7 bases lay in between. Germline V CDR1 and CDR2: SNHLY, FYNNEI. The CDR3 length is 13 residues. The CDR3 DNA follows: TGTGCCAGCAGTGGGGATACCAATCAGCCCCAGCATTTT. This encodes CASSGDTNQPQHF.

J is TRBJ2-5 and V is TRBV2; TRBD1 matches 8 bases. The CDR3 has 14 residues. Germline values: CDR1 SNHLY, CDR2 FYNNEI. V dropped 5 bases and J dropped 5; count of bases not matched to a gene: 7. CDR3 amino acids: CASSTGQGPETQYF. DNA of the CDR3: TGTGCCAGCAGTACCGGACAGGGCCCCGAGACCCAGTACTTC.

The chain employs TRBV27 and TRBJ2-5; 7 bases fit TRBD2. Trimming took 7 bases from V and 4 from J; bases not matched to a gene: 6. CDR3 size: 13 residues. Germline V gene sequence: CDR1 MNHEY, CDR2 SMNVEV (reference sequence). The CDR3 nucleotides are TGTGCCAGCAACCCGACTAGCTTAGAGACCCAGTACTTC. As protein: CASNPTSLETQYF.

As to this clone: At one boundary the junction diverges from the germline segment, which might be a read error. The chain carries TRBV7-7 and TRBJ2-7; 8 nucleotides line up with TRBD1. The CDR3 is made up of 18 amino acids. The germline V gene encodes CDR1 SSHAT and CDR2 FNYEAQ (reference sequence). CDR3 DNA sequence: TGTGCTAGCAGCTTAGCTGGCAGGGGGCGCGGGCACTCCTACGAGCAGTACTTC. Translated: CASSLAGRGRGHSYEQYF.

Here the CDR3 reads CASSLLRVSYEQYF. CDR3 sequence (DNA): TGTGCCAGCAGTTTACTCCGCGTCTCCTACGAGCAGTACTTC. The rearrangement uses TRBV28 and TRBJ2-7; D is unresolved. V lost 2 bases to trimming and J lost 0 bases, with 8 bases between them. Germline lookup yields CDR1 MDHEN and CDR2 SYDVKM. This CDR3 is 14 amino acids long.

The chain links TRBV27 to TRBJ2-3; 8 nucleotides line up with TRBD1. The V gene's germline CDR1 is MNHEY and CDR2 SMNVEV (reference sequence). CDR3 length: 16 amino acids. Losses at the gene ends were 6 bases for V and 1 base for J; bases not matched to a gene: 9. Here the CDR3 reads CASRGRGLLGTDTQYF. CDR3 DNA sequence: TGTGCCAGCAGGGGCAGGGGGCTTCTAGGCACAGATACGCAGTATTTT.

The table lists this clone with a count of one. The chain carries TRBV9 and TRBJ2-1; tentative D call: TRBD1 (5 bases). The CDR3 contains 14 residues. The V end was cut by 0 bases, the J end by 9 bases, with 13 bases between. CDR1 and CDR2 (germline): SGDLS, YYNGEE. CDR3 in amino acids: CASSVVQGMSEQFF. Here the CDR3 DNA reads TGTGCCAGCAGCGTAGTTCAGGGAATGAGTGAGCAGTTCTTC. The full variable domain, completed using reference TRBV9 and TRBJ2-1, is DSGVTQTPKHLITATGQRVTLRCSPRSGDLSVYWYQQSLDQGLQFLIQYYNGEERAKGNILERFSAQQFPDLHSELNLSSLELGDSALYFCASSVVQGMSEQFFGPGTRLTVL.

This chain uses TRBV7-9 with TRBJ2-5; TRBD2 agrees at 9 bases. Losses at the gene ends were 5 bases for V and 7 bases for J; bases not matched to a gene: 11. Germline V gene data show CDR1 as SEHNR and CDR2 as FQNEAQ (reference sequence). The CDR3 sequence is 15 residues long. CDR3 in amino acids: CASSEPGLAFGTQYF. The CDR3 DNA reads as TGTGCCAGCAGCGAACCGGGACTAGCTTTTGGGACCCAGTACTTC. Combining the CDR3 with reference TRBV7-9 and TRBJ2-5 gives the whole variable domain DTGVSQNPRHKITKRGQNVTFRCDPISEHNRLYWYRQTLGQGPEFLTYFQNEAQLEKSRLLSDRFSAERPKGSFSTLEIQRTEQGDSAMYLCASSEPGLAFGTQYFGPGTRLLVL.

The V call is TRBV5-1, the J call TRBJ2-4, with 13 bases fitting TRBD2. V was pared by 4 bases and J by 5 bases, with 12 bases of the junction left unmatched. There are 18 residues in the CDR3. Germline CDR1 SGHRS, CDR2 YFSETQ. The CDR3 coding sequence is TGCGCCAGCAGCCTACCGGGACTAGCGGGGAGAGGCCAAAACATTCAGTACTTC. Translation gives CASSLPGLAGRGQNIQYF.

The chain recombines TRBV7-9 with TRBJ2-3, with D possibly TRBD1 on 6 matching bases. This CDR3 has 15 residues. Germline CDR1 is SEHNR and CDR2 is FQNEAQ (reference sequence). Trimming took 5 bases from V and 0 from J, leaving 12 bases between them. The CDR3 protein is CASSLATGSTDTQYF. DNA of the CDR3: TGTGCCAGCAGCCTCGCGACAGGAAGCACAGATACGCAGTATTTT.

The chain recombines TRBV5-1 with TRBJ2-7; 10 nucleotides align to TRBD2. Unmatched junction bases numbered 3, after V lost 0 bases and J lost 0 bases. The CDR3 has 16 amino acids. Germline values: CDR1 SGHRS, CDR2 YFSETQ. CDR3 loop: CASSLVLAGASYEQYF. In nucleotides, the CDR3 is TGCGCCAGCAGCTTGGTTCTAGCGGGAGCCTCCTACGAGCAGTACTTC.

The chain recombines TRBV19 with TRBJ1-2; D might be TRBD1 (6 bases). The germline V and J ends were trimmed by 3 bases and 4 bases, with 12 bases remaining between them. Germline-derived CDR1 and CDR2 are LNHDA and SQIVND (reference sequence). The CDR3 sequence is 14 residues long. The CDR3 loop is CASSMGGVGYGYTF. The CDR3 nucleotides are TGTGCCAGTAGTATGGGGGGCGTGGGCTATGGCTACACCTTC.

The chain recombines TRBV9 with TRBJ2-3; the D gene is possibly TRBD2 (6 bases). V lost 4 bases and J 8 bases, leaving 14 bases between the germline ends. Germline V gene data show CDR1 as SGDLS and CDR2 as YYNGEE. The CDR3 is 13 residues long. The CDR3, as DNA: TGTGCCAGCAGCCAAGCAACGGAGGGTACGCAGTATTTT. Its protein product is CASSQATEGTQYF.

To note about this clone: One junction end does not reproduce the germline sequence, and a read error may be involved. The V call is TRBV18, the J call TRBJ1-3, with TRBD1 as a possible D gene (5 bases). This CDR3 comprises 14 residues. Per the germline V gene, CDR1 is KGHSH and CDR2 is LQKENI. In DNA, the CDR3 is TGTGCCAGCTCACCGGGGGGAACCCTGTCGCCCCCCTTTTTT. The encoded protein is CASSPGGTLSPPFF.

The chain has TRBV28 and TRBJ2-4, with 7 bases identical to TRBD1. The CDR3 length is 13 residues. Trimming took 5 bases from V and 9 from J; bases not matched to a gene: 7. Germline V gene lookup returns CDR1 MDHEN and CDR2 SYDVKM. CDR3 DNA: TGTGCCAGCAGTCCAGGGGGAAGAGGCATTCAGTACTTC. It translates to CASSPGGRGIQYF.

The V gene is TRBV28, the J gene TRBJ2-5; 7 nucleotides align to TRBD2. CDR1 and CDR2 (germline): MDHEN, SYDVKM. There are 14 residues in the CDR3. V trimming: 2 bases; J trimming: 5 bases; junction bases outside the gene matches: 5. The CDR3 region has the DNA TGTGCCAGCAGTTTAGTGGGAGGGAGGGAGACCCAGTACTTC. Translating it yields CASSLVGGRETQYF.

This clone was seen a few times. This chain uses TRBV18 with TRBJ1-5; D is unclear. The ends were cut back, 4 bases at V and 1 base at J, with 11 bases in the middle. The V gene's germline CDR1 is KGHSH and CDR2 LQKENI. The CDR3 has 15 amino acids. The CDR3 nucleotides are TGTGCCAGCTCACAGGAAGGGATAAGCAATCAGCCCCAGCATTTT. Its protein is CASSQEGISNQPQHF. Filled out from reference TRBV18 and TRBJ1-5, the complete variable domain reads NAGVMQNPRHLVRRRGQEARLRCSPMKGHSHVYWYRQLPEEGLKFMVYLQKENIIDESGMPKERFSAEFPKEGPSILRIQQVVRGDSAAYFCASSQEGISNQPQHFGDGTRLSIL.

The V call is TRBV28, the J call TRBJ1-2; D ambiguous. V was pared by 5 bases and J by 3 bases, with 7 bases between. The CDR3 is 12 amino acids. Germline V gene sequence: CDR1 MDHEN, CDR2 SYDVKM. CDR3 residues: CASSRADYGYTF. Here the CDR3 DNA reads TGTGCCAGCAGTAGGGCGGACTATGGCTACACCTTC.

This sequence joins TRBV28 and TRBJ1-4, with D perhaps TRBD1 (5 bases). The CDR3 length is 14 residues. Germline V lookup: CDR1 MDHEN, CDR2 SYDVKM. The V end was cut by 7 bases, the J end by 3 bases, with 12 bases between. The chain's CDR3 is CASTAGGANEKLFF. The DNA for the CDR3 is TGTGCCAGCACCGCCGGGGGGGCTAATGAAAAACTGTTTTTT.

The chain couples TRBV10-2 to TRBJ1-5; TRBD1 might be the D (5 bases). This CDR3 is 13 amino acids long. The V end was cut by 8 bases, the J end by 3 bases, with 11 bases between. Per germline, CDR1 WSHSY and CDR2 SAAADI. The CDR3 protein is CASGGGYNQPQHF. The DNA of the CDR3 is TGCGCCAGCGGGGGGGGATACAATCAGCCCCAGCATTTT.